The present entry profiles one TCR beta chain with its context. This sample was taken from a study of T cells in Graves' hyperthyroidism and ophthalmopathy. From RNA transcripts, TCR beta CDR3 regions were amplified. The HTBI set primed first-round TCR CDR3 RT-PCR. TCRdb used MiXCR to reprocess the multiplex PCR reads, holding one entry per CDR3 protein. Seen here are approximately 360,000 distinct CDR3 sequences, 15% to 17% observed once, and the top ten hold about 30%. Drawn at first hyperthyroidism diagnosis, the blood sample preceded any ophthalmopathy symptoms. About 10 ml fresh peripheral blood yielded the PBMCs. The origin of this receptor is a woman between 18 and 29 years old with Graves' hyperthyroidism that later progressed to Graves' ophthalmopathy. Sequenced sample: blood.

Written as DNA, the CDR3 is TGCGCCAGCAGCTTGGGGGGGACGGGAGTATACGAGCAGTACTTC. Translating gives CASSLGGTGVYEQYF. The J gene is TRBJ2-7, the V gene TRBV5-1; tentatively, D is TRBD2 (6 bases). V was clipped by 0 bases and J by 4 bases, with 14 bases between them. The CDR3 consists of 15 residues. The germline CDR1 and CDR2 sequences are SGHRS and YFSETQ. Together with reference TRBV5-1 and TRBJ2-7, the CDR3 gives the full variable domain: KAGVTQTPRYLIKTRGQQVTLSCSPISGHRSVSWYQQTPGQGLQFLFEYFSETQRNKGNFPGRFSGRQFSNSRSEMNVSTLELGDSALYLCASSLGGTGVYEQYFGPGTRLTVT.